Included here is one T cell receptor beta chain sequence, with context. The clone's antigen remains unknown. Nothing much larger sits one base from this clone, and base qualities are not available. The data are from a study of OX40 agonist ivuxolimab in advanced cancers. A note on the overall study: Ivuxolimab, which targeted the costimulatory receptor OX40 (CD134), was an agonistic, fully human IgG2 monoclonal antibody. The dose-escalation cohort was roughly 83% male with a mean age of approximately 60 years, ranging from roughly 20 to 80. Three dose-escalation patients achieved partial responses, one with hepatocellular carcinoma and two with cutaneous melanoma. Peripheral TCRbeta sequencing was intended to test whether TCR sequence diversity was altered and clonal T-cell expansion was caused by ivuxolimab. Prior anti-PD-1, anti-PD-L1 or anti-CTLA-4 therapy was permitted, and roughly two fifths of dose-escalation patients had received checkpoint inhibitors. Among the roughly 52 dose-escalation patients, some 19 had hepatocellular carcinoma, 15 or so melanoma, 9 renal cell carcinoma and 9 head and neck cancer. The monotherapy dose-escalation portion (N of about 49 patients) of the phase I ivuxolimab trial is reported in the paper. Intravenous ivuxolimab was administered to patients every 2 weeks at six dose levels: 0.01, 0.1, 0.3, 1.5, 3 and 10 mg/kg. Here is what the overall study found, with its caveats: The antigen specificity of the clonally expanded peripheral T cells was not determined. After ivuxolimab, CD8+ T cells had more expanded clones than CD4+ T cells on average. At doses from 0.1 to 3.0 mg/kg, clonal expansion was seen in both CD4+ and CD8+ blood T cells between baseline and week 6. Low levels of normalized T-cell clonal expansion were also shown by some nonresponding patients. In partial responders in the 0.1-3.0 mg/kg groups, normalized peripheral clonal expansion was found to be among the lowest, especially among CD8+ T cells.

The trial excluded patients who had a history of autoimmune disease or who were on systemic immunosuppression. Peripheral blood for TCR sequencing was collected from all dose cohorts at baseline, on cycle 4 day 1, and on cycle 7 day 1. Samples came from an open-label, multicenter, first-in-human phase I dose-escalation trial of ivuxolimab. Adults with locally advanced or metastatic head and neck squamous cell, hepatocellular, melanoma or renal cell carcinoma were enrolled in the trial. CD4+ and CD8+ T cells were sorted separately from peripheral blood before TCR sequencing. V and J are trimmed by 5 bases and 14 bases, and the gene matches miss 16 bases of the junction. CDR1 MNHNY and CDR2 SVGAGI were looked up in the germline V gene (reference sequence). From the cysteine up to the phenylalanine, the CDR3 has a length of 16 residues. The only DNA kept is the CDR3, 48 bases in frame from the first base.

For sequencing of the TCRbeta CDR3 region, genomic DNA was extracted from the sorted cells. The immunoSEQ Assay was used to sequence the TCRbeta CDR3 regions. TCRdb retrieved this table from immuneACCESS and kept in-frame rearrangements only. Not all clones are present; in checked studies, unresolved V genes account for under half, and no reason is known for the remainder. This sample lists 70,000 to 90,000 clones; more than 85% were detected once. About 8.6% of the sample is taken by the ten largest. The chain employs TRBV6-6 and TRBJ1-6; 9 junctional bases match TRBD1. Source: CD4+ or CD8+ T cells sorted from blood, taken in a trial of the OX40 agonist ivuxolimab. This clonotype was sampled from an adult with an advanced solid tumor such as melanoma, head and neck, liver or kidney cancer. The nucleotide sequence is TGTGCCAGCAGTCGGGACAGGGAGCCTCTCGGGGGGACCCTCCACTTT. Translated, this gives CASSRDREPLGGTLHF.